This T cell receptor (beta chain) was identified during a study of T cells in women clearing cervical HPV infection. Study observations and caveats: Cases and controls were distinguished at AUC 0.83 by richness and V genes. TRBV6-7 relative abundance averaged roughly 0.099% in cases and approximately 0.15% in controls.

Germline V gene data show CDR1 as SGHVS and CDR2 as FQNEAQ. The CDR3 loop spans 15 amino acids. Genomic DNA, averaging approximately 1,100 ng per sample, yielded TCR beta CDR3 via immunoSEQ. Repertoires were generated with immunoSEQ multiplex PCR, while TCRdb's copy carries only in-frame clones and drops some. This sample carries 40,000 or so clones, with roughly 6.8% going to the ten biggest clones. For this clone: No antigen is known for it. The CDR3 end falls 3 residues outside the read, so it is completed with the germline J gene.

Each participant carried one incident cervical HPV16 infection only. This sequence was found in a woman between 18 and 70 years old with a cervical HPV16 infection that either progressed to CIN3+ or cleared (not recorded which). This chain links TRBV7-8 with TRBJ2-3, with a tentative D call TRBD1 (6 bases). Sequenced: blood buffy coat. The CDR3 spells CASSLQGSSNQPQYF. The sequenced CDR3 bases are TGTGCCAGCAGCCTACAGGGATCTAGCAATCAGCCG.